This T cell receptor beta chain was sequenced for a study of shared clonotypes between healthy human individuals. Study outcomes and limitations: Around 5% was the fraction of naive CD4 clonotypes found shared across a handful of donors.

This CDR3 is 15 amino acids long. CDR1 is SGHNT, CDR2 YENEEA, per germline. V lost 5 bases and J lost 0; bases outside the gene matches: 5. A word on this clone: Its antigen is not known.

Donation came from healthy HIV-negative adults that had no recent acute infections or vaccinations. Donors, without exception, were Caucasian adults residing in Nashville, Tennessee. The table came from immunoSEQ multiplex PCR; TCRdb's copy has only in-frame clones and leaves some out. The sample lists around 2.1 million clones, approximately 95% occurring once. V and J are TRBV11-3 and TRBJ2-3; 7 bases match TRBD2. The clonotype was recovered from a man between 18 and 29 years old in good health. The sequenced material came from naive CD4+ T cells sorted from blood. Subset of the sample: CD45RA+ positively selected. CDR3 in amino acids: CASSPGGTSTDTQYF. CDR3 sequence (DNA): TGTGCCAGCAGCCCGGGGGGAACTAGCACAGATACGCAGTATTTT.